The sequence of this T cell receptor (beta chain) was determined in a study of control samples from healthy donors and cancer patients. CDR1 is ENHRY, CDR2 SYGVKD, per germline. The CDR3 contains 15 residues. V lost 2 bases to trimming and J lost 4 bases, with 13 bases between them. Generated by immunoSEQ multiplex PCR, the TCRdb table keeps only in-frame clones and is missing some. The sample lists approximately 86,000 clones, about 85% occurring once. This TCR was sampled from a woman between 40 and 55 years old in good health. Material: blood. The chain joins TRBV10-3 to TRBJ2-3; D is ambiguous. CDR3 region: CAISEDPSEPDTQYF. The CDR3 DNA follows: TGTGCCATCAGTGAGGACCCCTCGGAGCCAGATACGCAGTATTTT.